These T cell receptor beta chains were read from a single sample in a study of blood T cell repertoires in COVID-19. The repertoire was sequenced with immunoSEQ multiplex PCR; TCRdb's copy has only in-frame clones and lacks some. The sample lists 90,000 to 120,000 clones, about 87% occurring once. The sequenced sample consisted of peripheral blood. The receptor set was obtained from a man in his forties or fifties with acute or convalescent COVID-19. Each CDR3 is given with its conserved first and last residue. A D gene is named only where the DNA matches it firmly. For some rows the clone size is stated as once, few or many, or as a class when expanded; others skip it.

NA | NA | TRBJ2-3 | TRBV5-1 | CASSQSGLSVGDTQYF | TGCGCCAGCAGCCAATCGGGACTTTCAGTGGGGGATACGCAGTATTTT
NA | TRBD1 | TRBJ2-7 | TRBV6-2/TRBV6-3 | CASSLTGGGEQYF | TGTGCCAGCAGTTTAACAGGGGGCGGCGAGCAGTACTTC
NA | TRBD1 | TRBJ2-7 | TRBV3-1/TRBV3-2 | CASSQKTGGIYEQYF | TGTGCCAGCAGCCAAAAGACAGGGGGTATATACGAGCAGTACTTC
NA | NA | TRBJ1-1 | TRBV6-1 | CASSETGPTEAFF | TGTGCCAGCAGTGAAACAGGGCCCACTGAAGCTTTCTTT
few | NA | TRBJ1-2 | TRBV6-4 | CASSDGPGFGNYGYTF | TGTGCCAGCAGTGATGGCCCAGGGTTCGGTAACTATGGCTACACCTTC
NA | TRBD2 | TRBJ2-3 | TRBV25-1 | CASSEYSGIADTQYF | TGTGCCAGCAGTGAATACAGCGGGATCGCAGATACGCAGTATTTT
NA | TRBD2 | TRBJ2-7 | TRBV4-2 | CASSQTSATSYEQYF | TGTGCCAGCAGCCAAACTAGCGCTACCTCCTACGAGCAGTACTTC
once | NA | TRBJ1-2 | TRBV5-1 | CASRLTGIGYTF | TGCGCCAGCAGATTAACTGGTATTGGCTACACCTTC
NA | NA | TRBJ2-3 | TRBV6-6 | CASSYDVGSGTQYF | TGTGCCAGCAGTTACGACGTCGGGAGCGGTACGCAGTATTTT
NA | NA | TRBJ2-3 | TRBV7-2 | CASSLGQGKDTQYF | TGTGCCAGCAGCTTAGGGCAGGGGAAAGATACGCAGTATTTT
NA | NA | TRBJ2-5 | TRBV4-2 | CASSRGREVQETQYF | TGTGCCAGCAGCAGGGGGCGGGAGGTCCAAGAGACCCAGTACTTC
NA | NA | TRBJ2-1 | TRBV21-1 | CASSKVSLAERTQGDEQFF | TGTGCCAGCAGCAAAGTGTCTCTCGCCGAGCGAACACAGGGCGATGAGCAGTTCTTC
NA | TRBD2 | TRBJ2-1 | TRBV11-3 | CASSLWAISGMNEQFF | TGTGCCAGCAGCTTATGGGCGATAAGCGGGATGAATGAGCAGTTCTTC